The 13 T cell receptor beta chains listed next were all sequenced from one sample in a study of cytomegalovirus exposure and HLA in healthy donors. The data were produced by immunoSEQ multiplex PCR, yet TCRdb's version contains in-frame clones alone and is incomplete. The sample consists of 150,000 to 160,000 clones, about 82% of them appearing once. Sequenced input: PBMCs. The receptors here all came from a human donor in good health.

The J gene is TRBJ2-4, the V gene TRBV28; perhaps TRBD1 as D (5 bases). This CDR3 has 16 amino acids. V lost 5 bases to trimming and J lost 9 bases, with 23 bases between them. The germline gives CDR1 MDHEN, CDR2 SYDVKM. The chain's CDR3 is CASSLTPPTGGGIQYF. Written as DNA, the CDR3 is TGTGCCAGCAGTCTGACCCCACCCACAGGCGGCGGCATTCAGTACTTC. The full variable domain, completed using reference TRBV28 and TRBJ2-4, is DVKVTQSSRYLVKRTGEKVFLECVQDMDHENMFWYRQDPGLGLRLIYFSYDVKMKEKGDIPEGYSVSREKKERFSLILESASTNQTSMYLCASSLTPPTGGGIQYFGAGTRLSVL.

The gene calls are TRBV5-1 and TRBJ1-5, with a possible D match to TRBD1 (5 bases). Germline CDR1 SGHRS, CDR2 YFSETQ. Trimming shortened V by 0 bases and J by 6 bases, and 13 bases separated the two germline ends. This CDR3 comprises 15 residues. The CDR3 DNA reads as TGCGCCAGCAGCTTGGACCCGGGGGGTGGTCAGCCCCAGCATTTT. Amino acid sequence: CASSLDPGGGQPQHF.

This chain joins TRBV18 and TRBJ2-7; TRBD2 is a possible D gene (5 bases). The CDR3 consists of 14 residues. CDR1 and CDR2 from the germline V gene are KGHSH and LQKENI. V was clipped by 6 bases and J by 2 bases, with 14 bases between them. The chain's CDR3 is CASSRAAATYEQYF. The DNA of the CDR3 is TGTGCCAGCTCCCGAGCGGCCGCCACCTACGAGCAGTACTTC.

V and J are TRBV11-2 and TRBJ2-1; no reliable D call. The CDR3 loop spans 12 amino acids. The V end was cut by 5 bases, the J end by 7 bases, with 9 bases between. Germline CDR1 and CDR2: SGHAT and FQNNGV. The CDR3 spells CASSPSGNEQFF. The CDR3 nucleotides are TGTGCCAGCAGCCCTAGTGGGAATGAGCAGTTCTTC.

This chain uses TRBV19 with TRBJ2-2; D gene uncertain. Germline values: CDR1 LNHDA, CDR2 SQIVND (reference sequence). The CDR3 sequence is 14 residues long. V was cut by 7 bases and J by 5 bases, with 14 bases left in between. In nucleotides, the CDR3 is TGTGCCAGTAAGGTCCTCTCGGAGACCGGGGAGCTGTTTTTT. Protein product: CASKVLSETGELFF.

This chain links TRBV27 with TRBJ1-2; D possibly corresponds to TRBD1 (5 bases). Germline V gene lookup returns CDR1 MNHEY and CDR2 SMNVEV (reference sequence). This CDR3 is built from 15 residues. V lost 1 base to trimming and J lost 6 bases, with 15 bases between them. In DNA, the CDR3 is TGTGCCAGCAGTTTATATCAGGGTCCATCCGATGGCTACACCTTC. Translated: CASSLYQGPSDGYTF.

The CDR3 DNA sequence: TGTGCCAGCAGTCAGGGCCTCAGGGCAGATACGCAGTATTTT. Translated, it gives CASSQGLRADTQYF. This rearrangement joins TRBV28 to TRBJ2-3; D may be TRBD1 (5 bases). The CDR3 runs to 14 residues. V was trimmed by 5 bases and J by 4 bases, leaving 13 bases between them. From germline, CDR1 is MDHEN and CDR2 SYDVKM.

V is TRBV27 and J is TRBJ2-2, with D hard to call. Trimming removed 3 bases from V and 6 bases from J, with 8 bases in between. Germline CDR1 and CDR2: MNHEY and SMNVEV (reference sequence). The length of the CDR3 is 13 residues. The CDR3 is CASSFSRSGELFF. The CDR3, as DNA: TGTGCCAGCAGTTTTTCTAGGTCCGGGGAGCTGTTTTTT.

On this clone: One end of the junction does not line up with germline, which may come from a read error. The J gene is TRBJ2-1, the V gene TRBV7-7; 8 nucleotides match TRBD2. The CDR3 is 16 amino acids. Looked up from germline, CDR1 is SSHAT and CDR2 is FNYEAQ (reference sequence). This CDR3 is CASSLNVGLASNEQFF. For the CDR3, the DNA is TGTGCTAGCAGCTTGAACGTCGGACTAGCCTCCAATGAGCAGTTCTTC.

The V call is TRBV5-6, the J call TRBJ2-7; weak D call: TRBD1 (5 bases). This CDR3 spans 13 amino acids. Germline assignment: CDR1 SGHDT and CDR2 YYEEEE. Trimming left V 4 bases short and J 3 bases short, with 11 bases between. CDR3 nucleotide sequence: TGTGCCAGCAGCCTGGGGCAGGACTACGAGCAGTACTTC. This codes for CASSLGQDYEQYF.

The chain combines TRBV6-5 with TRBJ2-7; 9 bases map to TRBD1. Germline V gene lookup returns CDR1 MNHEY and CDR2 SVGAGI. The CDR3 is 14 amino acids. V lost 4 bases, J lost 2 bases, and 3 bases stayed unmatched. This CDR3 reads CASSWGTGTYEQYF. Here the CDR3 DNA reads TGTGCCAGCAGTTGGGGGACAGGGACCTACGAGCAGTACTTC.

V and J are TRBV12-5 and TRBJ1-1; tentative D call: TRBD1 (6 bases). The germline V and J ends were trimmed by 0 bases and 6 bases, with 17 bases remaining between them. The CDR3 has 16 amino acids. Germline CDR1 reads LGHNT; CDR2 reads FRNRAP. CDR3 in amino acids: CASGLVLTGITAEAFF. The CDR3 DNA reads as TGTGCTAGTGGTTTGGTGTTAACAGGGATTACTGCTGAAGCTTTCTTT.

The J gene is TRBJ2-7, the V gene TRBV9; 7 bases line up with TRBD2. This CDR3 region has 14 residues. Losses at the gene ends were 0 bases for V and 2 bases for J; bases not matched to a gene: 2. Germline lookup yields CDR1 SGDLS and CDR2 YYNGEE. The CDR3 nucleotides read TGTGCCAGCAGCGTAGGGGCGGGGGCCTACGAGCAGTACTTC. As protein: CASSVGAGAYEQYF.